This TCR beta chain was identified during a study of T-cell reconstitution after alpha-beta-depleted transplantation in children. Regarding the study as a whole: Alpha-beta T cells present about two months after transplant were reported to originate from several hundred expanded graft clones. Counts and diversity of T cells one year after transplant came mostly from newly produced T cells.

The TCRbeta library was prepared with unique molecular identifiers. TCRdb re-called the PCR reads with MiXCR, one entry per CDR3 protein. The sample has hundreds of thousands of distinct CDR3 sequences; roughly 23% are singletons. Trimming shortened V by 3 bases and J by 1 base, and 12 bases separated the two germline ends. The CDR3 has 16 amino acids. Germline V gene lookup returns CDR1 MGHDK and CDR2 SYGVNS. On this clonotype: The antigen is unknown.

This TCR was recovered from a boy younger than two who had a stem cell transplant for acute myeloid leukemia, so the T cells may come from the graft donor. The chain carries TRBV25-1 and TRBJ2-2, with D maybe TRBD1 (6 bases). The input for sequencing was PBMCs, mostly from graft donor cells, taken 360 days after TCRalphabeta/CD19-depleted stem cell transplant. The DNA of the CDR3 is TGTGCCAGCAGTGAGACGAAGGGACAGAACACCGGGGAGCTGTTTTTT. Encoded protein: CASSETKGQNTGELFF.